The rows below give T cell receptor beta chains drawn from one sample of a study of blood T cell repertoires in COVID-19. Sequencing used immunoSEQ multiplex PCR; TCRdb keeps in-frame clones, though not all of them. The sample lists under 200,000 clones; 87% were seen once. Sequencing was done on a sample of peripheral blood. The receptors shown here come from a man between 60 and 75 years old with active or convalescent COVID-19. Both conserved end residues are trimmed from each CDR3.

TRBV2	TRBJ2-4	ASRDRDDIQY
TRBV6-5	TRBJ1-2	ASSQGNYGYT
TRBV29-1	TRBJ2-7	SAQTGSYEQY
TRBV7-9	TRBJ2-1	ASSSRGTGGDEQF
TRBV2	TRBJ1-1	ASSGIQGRREAF
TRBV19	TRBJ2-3	ASRPGQGADTQY
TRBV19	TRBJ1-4	ASSIEGTITNEKLF
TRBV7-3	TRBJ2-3	ASSRQGGLTDTQY
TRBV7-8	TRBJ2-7	ASSYSSGAESYEQY
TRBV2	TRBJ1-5	ASSVKGPNQPQH
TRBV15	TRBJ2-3	ATSREPAGQGYTDTQY
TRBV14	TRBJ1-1	ASSQQMGLPGAF
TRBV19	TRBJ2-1	ASRGLAGGQSSYNEQF
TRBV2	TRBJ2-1	ASRDYSNEQF
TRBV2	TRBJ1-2	ASMEPYGYT
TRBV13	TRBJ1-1	ASSPRGGEAF
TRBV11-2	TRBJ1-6	ASSLNVRGNSPLH
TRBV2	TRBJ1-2	ASSEGQFYGYT
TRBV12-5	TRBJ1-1	ASGPLQGVEAF
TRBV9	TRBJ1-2	ASSAALRESAYGYT